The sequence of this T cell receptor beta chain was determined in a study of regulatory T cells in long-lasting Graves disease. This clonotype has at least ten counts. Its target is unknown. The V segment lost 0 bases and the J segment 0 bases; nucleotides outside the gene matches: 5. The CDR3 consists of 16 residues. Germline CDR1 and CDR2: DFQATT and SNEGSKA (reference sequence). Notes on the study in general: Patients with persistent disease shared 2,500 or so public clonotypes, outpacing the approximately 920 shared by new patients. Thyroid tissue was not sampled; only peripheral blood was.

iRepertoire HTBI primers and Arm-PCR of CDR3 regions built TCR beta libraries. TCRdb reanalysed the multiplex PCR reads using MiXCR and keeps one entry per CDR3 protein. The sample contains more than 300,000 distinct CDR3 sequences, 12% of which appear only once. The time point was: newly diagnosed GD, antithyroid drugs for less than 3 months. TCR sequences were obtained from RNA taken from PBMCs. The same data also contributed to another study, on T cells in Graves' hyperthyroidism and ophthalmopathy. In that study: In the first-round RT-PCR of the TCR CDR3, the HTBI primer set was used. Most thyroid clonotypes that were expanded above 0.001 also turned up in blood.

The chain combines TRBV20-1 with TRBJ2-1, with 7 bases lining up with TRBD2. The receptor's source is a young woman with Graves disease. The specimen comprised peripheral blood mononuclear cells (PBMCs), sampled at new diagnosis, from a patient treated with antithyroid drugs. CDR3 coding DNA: TGCAGTGCTAGAGATTATCTAGCGGTCTCCTACAATGAGCAGTTCTTC. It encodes CSARDYLAVSYNEQFF.